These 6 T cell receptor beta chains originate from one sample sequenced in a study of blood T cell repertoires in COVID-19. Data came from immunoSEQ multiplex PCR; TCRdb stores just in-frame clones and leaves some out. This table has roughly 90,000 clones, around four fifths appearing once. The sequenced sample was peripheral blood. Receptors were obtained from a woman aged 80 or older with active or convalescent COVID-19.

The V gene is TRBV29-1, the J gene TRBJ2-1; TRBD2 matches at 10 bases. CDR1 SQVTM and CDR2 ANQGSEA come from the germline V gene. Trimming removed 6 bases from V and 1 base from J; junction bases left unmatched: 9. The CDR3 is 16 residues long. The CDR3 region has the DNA TGCAGCGTAATTACCCTAGCGGGGGTATCCTACAATGAGCAGTTCTTC. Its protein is CSVITLAGVSYNEQFF.

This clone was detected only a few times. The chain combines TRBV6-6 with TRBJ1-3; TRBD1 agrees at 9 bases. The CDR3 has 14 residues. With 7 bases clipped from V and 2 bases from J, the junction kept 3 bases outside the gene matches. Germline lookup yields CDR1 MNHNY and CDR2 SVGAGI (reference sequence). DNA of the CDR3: TGTGCCAGCACCGGACAGGGGACTGGAAACACCATATATTTT. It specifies CASTGQGTGNTIYF.

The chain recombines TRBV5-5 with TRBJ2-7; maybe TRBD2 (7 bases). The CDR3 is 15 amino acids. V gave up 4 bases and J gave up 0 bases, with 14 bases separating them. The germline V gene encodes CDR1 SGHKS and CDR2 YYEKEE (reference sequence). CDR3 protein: CASSRWAGASYEQYF. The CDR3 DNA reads TGTGCCAGCAGCCGGTGGGCGGGGGCCTCCTACGAGCAGTACTTC.

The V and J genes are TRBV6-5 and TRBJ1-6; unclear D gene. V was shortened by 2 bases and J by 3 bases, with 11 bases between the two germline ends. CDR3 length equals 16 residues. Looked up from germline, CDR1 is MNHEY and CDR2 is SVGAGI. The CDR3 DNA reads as TGTGCCAGCAGTTACGCGGAGGGAGGCTATAATTCACCCCTCCACTTT. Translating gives CASSYAEGGYNSPLHF.

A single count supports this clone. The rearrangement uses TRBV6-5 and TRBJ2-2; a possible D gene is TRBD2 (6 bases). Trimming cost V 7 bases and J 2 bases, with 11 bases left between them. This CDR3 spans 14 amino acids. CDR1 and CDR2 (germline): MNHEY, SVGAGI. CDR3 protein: CASIGGTNTGELFF. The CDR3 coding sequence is TGTGCCAGCATTGGAGGGACCAACACCGGGGAGCTGTTTTTT.

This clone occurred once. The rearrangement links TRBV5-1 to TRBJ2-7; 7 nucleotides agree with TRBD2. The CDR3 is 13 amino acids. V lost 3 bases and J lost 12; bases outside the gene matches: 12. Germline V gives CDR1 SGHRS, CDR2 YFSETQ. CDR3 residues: CASSSSGLLVPYF. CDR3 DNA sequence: TGCGCCAGCAGCTCTAGCGGACTCCTAGTTCCGTACTTC.